This T cell receptor (beta chain) is drawn from a study of blood T cell repertoires in COVID-19. On the study more broadly: From T cells, B-cell-depleted T cells, or PBMCs came the material, which was cDNA or gDNA.

V shed 8 bases and J 3 bases; nucleotides not matched to a gene: 15. CDR1 is MDHEN and CDR2 is SYDVKM in the germline V gene. The CDR3 has 19 amino acids. The assay was immunoSEQ multiplex PCR, and TCRdb's table has in-frame clones only and misses some. Found here are hundreds of thousands of clones, around 89% of them singletons; the top ten hold about 3%. This TCR derives from a woman aged 45-65 years who had recovered from COVID-19. Sequenced material: PBMCs or T cells enriched from blood (not recorded which). V is TRBV28 and J is TRBJ2-3, with 15 bases that match TRBD2. This CDR3 is CASYRGLGTSGRRTDTQYF. DNA for the CDR3: TGTGCCAGCTACAGGGGGCTCGGGACTAGCGGGAGGAGAACAGATACGCAGTATTTT.